This T cell receptor (beta chain) was identified in a study of control samples from healthy donors and cancer patients. Germline V gives CDR1 LGHDT, CDR2 YNNKEL (reference sequence). This CDR3 spans 14 amino acids. V shed 4 bases and J shed 6 bases, with 15 bases lying between them. Using immunoSEQ multiplex PCR, the repertoire was profiled, and TCRdb retains in-frame clones only, with some absent. The repertoire has under 150,000 clones, 88% of them found once; the top ten carry about 9%. The TCR originated in a woman aged 25 to 45 in good health. This sequence joins TRBV3-1 (or the pseudogene TRBV3-2) and TRBJ1-1, with D perhaps TRBD1 (5 bases). Sequenced sample: blood. This CDR3 is CASSRRADAPEAFF. In nucleotides, the CDR3 is TGTGCCAGCAGCCGCAGGGCCGATGCTCCTGAAGCTTTCTTT.